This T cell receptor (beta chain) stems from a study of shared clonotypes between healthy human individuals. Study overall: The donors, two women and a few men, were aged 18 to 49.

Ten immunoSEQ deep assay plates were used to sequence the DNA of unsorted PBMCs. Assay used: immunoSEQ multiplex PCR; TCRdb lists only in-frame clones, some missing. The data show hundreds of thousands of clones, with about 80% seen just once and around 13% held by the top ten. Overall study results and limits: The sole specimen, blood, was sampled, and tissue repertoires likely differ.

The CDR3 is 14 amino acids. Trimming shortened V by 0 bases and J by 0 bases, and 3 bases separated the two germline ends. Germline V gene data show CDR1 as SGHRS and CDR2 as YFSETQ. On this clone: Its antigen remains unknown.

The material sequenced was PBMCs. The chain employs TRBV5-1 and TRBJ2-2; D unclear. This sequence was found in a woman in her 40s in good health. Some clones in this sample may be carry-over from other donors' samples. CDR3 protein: CASSLEANTGELFF. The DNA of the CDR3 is TGCGCCAGCAGCTTGGAAGCGAACACCGGGGAGCTGTTTTTT.